The sample holds a few counts of the clone carrying this T cell receptor (beta chain). At one boundary the junction diverges from the germline segment, which might be a read error. Researchers took RNA transcripts and amplified the TCR beta CDR3 regions from them. Using the HTBI primer set, a first-round RT-PCR was run on the TCR CDR3. MiXCR was run by TCRdb on the multiplex PCR reads, yielding one entry per CDR3 protein. The sample includes about 400,000 distinct CDR3 sequences, more than 13% of them seen just once. These data belong to a study of T cells in Graves' hyperthyroidism and ophthalmopathy. This CDR3 has 13 amino acids. Germline V CDR1 and CDR2: SEHNR, FQNEAQ (reference sequence).

The sample was blood. The rearrangement joins TRBV7-9 to TRBJ1-1; D not certain. The receptor was isolated from a man aged 45-60 years with Graves' ophthalmopathy. The CDR3 protein is CASSYTSNTEASF. The CDR3 DNA sequence: TGTGCCAGCAGCTATACAAGTAACACTGAAGCTTCCTTT.